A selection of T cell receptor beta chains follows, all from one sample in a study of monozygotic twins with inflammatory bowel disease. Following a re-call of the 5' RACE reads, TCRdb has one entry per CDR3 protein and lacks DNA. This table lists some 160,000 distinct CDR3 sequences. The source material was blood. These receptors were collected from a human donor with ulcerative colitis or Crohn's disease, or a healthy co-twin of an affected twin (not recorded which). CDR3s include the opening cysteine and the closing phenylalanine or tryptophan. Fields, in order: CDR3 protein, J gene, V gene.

CDR3aa: CASSQGSSYNSPLHF
j_gene: TRBJ1-6
v_gene: TRBV14

CDR3aa: CASSLSLGEETQYF
j_gene: TRBJ2-5
v_gene: TRBV28

CDR3aa: CASSLAGGPFRTDTQYF
j_gene: TRBJ2-3
v_gene: TRBV3-1

CDR3aa: CASSPLQVPDTQYF
j_gene: TRBJ2-3
v_gene: TRBV18

CDR3aa: CASSPQTGNYEQYF
j_gene: TRBJ2-7
v_gene: TRBV3-1

CDR3aa: CSVLYSGSYNEQFF
j_gene: TRBJ2-1
v_gene: TRBV29-1

CDR3aa: CASSYRSAANTGELFF
j_gene: TRBJ2-2
v_gene: TRBV6-5

CDR3aa: CASSPWQDTEAFF
j_gene: TRBJ1-1
v_gene: TRBV18

CDR3aa: CASSPTRGGGNEQFF
j_gene: TRBJ2-1
v_gene: TRBV3-1

CDR3aa: CASSEAMNTEAFF
j_gene: TRBJ1-1
v_gene: TRBV6-1

CDR3aa: CASSQAPMTGQSYNEQFF
j_gene: TRBJ2-1
v_gene: TRBV4-1

CDR3aa: CASSLGLIRNEQYF
j_gene: TRBJ2-7
v_gene: TRBV7-2

CDR3aa: CSAISGQDSSYEQYF
j_gene: TRBJ2-7
v_gene: TRBV20-1

CDR3aa: CASSQGLGISHSGANVLTF
j_gene: TRBJ2-6
v_gene: TRBV3-1

CDR3aa: CASSRRQGRGTEAFF
j_gene: TRBJ1-1
v_gene: TRBV5-4

CDR3aa: CASSTRGVGTAYRGYTF
j_gene: TRBJ1-2
v_gene: TRBV6-5

CDR3aa: CASSHVTNTYEQYF
j_gene: TRBJ2-7
v_gene: TRBV14

CDR3aa: CASRPSGTGELFF
j_gene: TRBJ2-2
v_gene: TRBV27

CDR3aa: CSAGRSTGELFF
j_gene: TRBJ2-2
v_gene: TRBV29-1

CDR3aa: CSARDQVGSAQHF
j_gene: TRBJ1-5
v_gene: TRBV20-1

CDR3aa: CASSYSGTHGELFF
j_gene: TRBJ2-2
v_gene: TRBV6-5

CDR3aa: CSASRTSGSYNEQFF
j_gene: TRBJ2-1
v_gene: TRBV20-1

CDR3aa: CASSLDETGLRELFF
j_gene: TRBJ2-2
v_gene: TRBV7-2

CDR3aa: CASRVQINYGYTF
j_gene: TRBJ1-2
v_gene: TRBV28

CDR3aa: CASSQEAGNQETQYF
j_gene: TRBJ2-5
v_gene: TRBV4-2

CDR3aa: CSARGHEYTYNEQFF
j_gene: TRBJ2-1
v_gene: TRBV20-1

CDR3aa: CASSSAGHNNSPLHF
j_gene: TRBJ1-6
v_gene: TRBV6-5

CDR3aa: CASSTSTGGLYNEQFF
j_gene: TRBJ2-1
v_gene: TRBV7-6

CDR3aa: CASSADRATNEKLFF
j_gene: TRBJ1-4
v_gene: TRBV7-2

CDR3aa: CASIGAGTEAFF
j_gene: TRBJ1-1
v_gene: TRBV2

CDR3aa: CASSQVSGPSYEQYF
j_gene: TRBJ2-7
v_gene: TRBV4-1

CDR3aa: CASSSNRGTGELFF
j_gene: TRBJ2-2
v_gene: TRBV7-6

CDR3aa: CASNQDRVYEKLFF
j_gene: TRBJ1-4
v_gene: TRBV6-6

CDR3aa: CSAGGSLNRNEQFF
j_gene: TRBJ2-1
v_gene: TRBV20-1

CDR3aa: CASKGGPEAFF
j_gene: TRBJ1-1
v_gene: TRBV30

CDR3aa: CASSPRRRQETQYF
j_gene: TRBJ2-5
v_gene: TRBV27

CDR3aa: CASSPLGTPHGGHTEAFF
j_gene: TRBJ1-1
v_gene: TRBV9

CDR3aa: CSASQPSGAGNTIYF
j_gene: TRBJ1-3
v_gene: TRBV20-1

CDR3aa: CASSSGGNNEKLFF
j_gene: TRBJ1-4
v_gene: TRBV10-2

CDR3aa: CASSYSGRGTQYF
j_gene: TRBJ2-5
v_gene: TRBV6-2/TRBV6-3

CDR3aa: CASSLSGEHRGAFF
j_gene: TRBJ1-1
v_gene: TRBV28